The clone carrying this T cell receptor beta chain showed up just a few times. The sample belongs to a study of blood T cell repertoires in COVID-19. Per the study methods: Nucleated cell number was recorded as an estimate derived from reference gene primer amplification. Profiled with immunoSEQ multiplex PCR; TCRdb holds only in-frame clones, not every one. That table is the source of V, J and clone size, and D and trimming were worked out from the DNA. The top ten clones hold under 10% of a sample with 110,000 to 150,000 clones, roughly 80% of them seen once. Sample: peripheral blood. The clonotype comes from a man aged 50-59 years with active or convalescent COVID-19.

CDR3 nucleotide sequence: TGTGCCAGCAGTTTAATTGGACTAGCCTACGAGCAGTACTTC. This sequence encodes CASSLIGLAYEQYF. The chain uses TRBV27 and TRBJ2-7; 7 bases map to TRBD2. The CDR3 runs 14 residues. Germline assignment: CDR1 MNHEY and CDR2 SMNVEV (reference sequence). J gave up 2 bases and V 2 bases, and 3 bases lay outside the gene matches.